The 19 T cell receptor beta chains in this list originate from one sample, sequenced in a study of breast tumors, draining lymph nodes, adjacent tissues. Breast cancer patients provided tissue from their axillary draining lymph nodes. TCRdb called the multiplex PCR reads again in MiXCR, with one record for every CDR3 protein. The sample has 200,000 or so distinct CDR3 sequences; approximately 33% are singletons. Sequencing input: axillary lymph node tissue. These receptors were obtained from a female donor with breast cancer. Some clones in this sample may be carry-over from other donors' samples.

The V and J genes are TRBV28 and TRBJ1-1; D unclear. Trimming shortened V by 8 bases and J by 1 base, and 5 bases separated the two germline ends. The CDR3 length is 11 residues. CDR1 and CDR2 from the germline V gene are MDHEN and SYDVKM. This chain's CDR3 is CASCENTEAFF. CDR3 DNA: TGTGCCAGCTGTGAGAACACTGAAGCTTTCTTT.

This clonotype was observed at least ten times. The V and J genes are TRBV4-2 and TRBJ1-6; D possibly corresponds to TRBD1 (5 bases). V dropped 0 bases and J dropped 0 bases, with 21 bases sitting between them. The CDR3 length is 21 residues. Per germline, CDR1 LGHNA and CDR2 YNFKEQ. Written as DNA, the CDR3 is TGTGCCAGCAGCCAAGATGGAGGACAAGATTTACTGAGCTCCTATAATTCACCCCTCCACTTT. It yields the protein CASSQDGGQDLLSSYNSPLHF.

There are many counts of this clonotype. The CDR3 protein is CASSLGAGPLEGYTF. The CDR3 bases are TGTGCCAGCAGCTTAGGAGCTGGACCTCTAGAGGGCTACACCTTC. The genes are TRBV7-2 and TRBJ1-2; D is unresolved. This CDR3 is 15 amino acids long. V shed 1 base and J shed 8 bases, with 17 bases lying between them. The germline V gene encodes CDR1 SGHTA and CDR2 FQGNSA.

CDR3 sequence: CASRNNRDIVDTIYF. The CDR3 nucleotides read TGTGCCAGCAGGAATAACCGGGACATCGTGGACACCATATATTTT. The chain couples TRBV6-2 or TRBV6-3 to TRBJ1-3, with D perhaps matching TRBD1 (6 bases). The ends were cut back, 6 bases at V and 8 bases at J, with 20 bases in the middle. CDR3 length: 15 amino acids. Germline V gene data show CDR1 as MNHEY and CDR2 as SVGEGT.

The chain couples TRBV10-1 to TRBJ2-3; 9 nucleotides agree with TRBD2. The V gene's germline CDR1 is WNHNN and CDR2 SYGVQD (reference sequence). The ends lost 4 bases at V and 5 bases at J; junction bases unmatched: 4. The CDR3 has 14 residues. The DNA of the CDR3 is TGCGCCAGCAGTGGAGCGGGAGGAGGAGATACGCAGTATTTT. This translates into CASSGAGGGDTQYF.

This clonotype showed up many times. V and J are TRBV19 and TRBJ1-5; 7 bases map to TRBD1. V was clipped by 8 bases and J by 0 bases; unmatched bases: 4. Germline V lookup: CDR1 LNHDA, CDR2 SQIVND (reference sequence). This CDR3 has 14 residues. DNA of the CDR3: TGTGCCAGTCTGGGACAGTATAGCAATCAGCCCCAGCATTTT. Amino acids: CASLGQYSNQPQHF. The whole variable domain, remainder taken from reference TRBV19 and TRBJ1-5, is DGGITQSPKYLFRKEGQNVTLSCEQNLNHDAMYWYRQDPGQGLRLIYYSQIVNDFQKGDIAEGYSVSREKKESFPLTVTSAQKNPTAFYLCASLGQYSNQPQHFGDGTRLSIL.

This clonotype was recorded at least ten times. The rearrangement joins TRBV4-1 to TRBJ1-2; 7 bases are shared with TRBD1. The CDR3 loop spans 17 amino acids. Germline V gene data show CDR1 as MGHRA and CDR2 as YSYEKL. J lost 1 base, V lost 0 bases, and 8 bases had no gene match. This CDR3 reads CASSQERTGLLNYGYTF. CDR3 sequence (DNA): TGCGCCAGCAGCCAAGAGAGGACAGGATTACTTAACTATGGCTACACCTTC.

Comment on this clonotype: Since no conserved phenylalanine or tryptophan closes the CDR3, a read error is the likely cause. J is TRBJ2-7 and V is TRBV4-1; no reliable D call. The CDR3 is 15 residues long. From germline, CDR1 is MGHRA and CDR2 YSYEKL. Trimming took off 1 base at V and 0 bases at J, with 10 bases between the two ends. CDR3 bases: TGCGCCAGCAGCCAAGTCTTAGTATCCTCCTACGAGCAGTACCTC. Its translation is CASSQVLVSSYEQYL.

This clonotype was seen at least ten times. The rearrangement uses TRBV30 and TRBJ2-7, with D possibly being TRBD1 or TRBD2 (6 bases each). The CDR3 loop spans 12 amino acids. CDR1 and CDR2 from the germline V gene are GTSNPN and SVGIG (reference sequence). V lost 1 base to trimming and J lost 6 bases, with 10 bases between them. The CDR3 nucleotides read TGTGCCTGGAGTGCCTCGGGGGCCGAGCAGTACTTC. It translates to CAWSASGAEQYF.

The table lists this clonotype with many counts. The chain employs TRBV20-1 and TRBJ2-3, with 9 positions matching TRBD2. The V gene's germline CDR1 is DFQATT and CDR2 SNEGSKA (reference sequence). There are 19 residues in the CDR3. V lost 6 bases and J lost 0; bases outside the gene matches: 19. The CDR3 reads CSAHGLWAGGPISTDTQYF. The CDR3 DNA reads TGCAGTGCCCACGGTTTGTGGGCGGGAGGGCCGATTAGCACAGATACGCAGTATTTT.

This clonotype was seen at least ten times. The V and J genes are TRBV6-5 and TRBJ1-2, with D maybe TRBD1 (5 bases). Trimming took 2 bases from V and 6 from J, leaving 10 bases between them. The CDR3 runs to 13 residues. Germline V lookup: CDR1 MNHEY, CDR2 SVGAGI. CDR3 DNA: TGTGCCAGCAGTTACGGTCGGGGCGATGGCTACACCTTC. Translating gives CASSYGRGDGYTF.

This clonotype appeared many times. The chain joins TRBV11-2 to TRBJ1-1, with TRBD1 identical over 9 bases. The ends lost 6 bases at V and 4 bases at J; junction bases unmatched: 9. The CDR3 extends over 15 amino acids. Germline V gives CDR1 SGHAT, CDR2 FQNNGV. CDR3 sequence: CASSRTQGAGTEAFF. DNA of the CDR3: TGTGCCAGCAGTCGAACACAGGGGGCGGGCACTGAAGCTTTCTTT.

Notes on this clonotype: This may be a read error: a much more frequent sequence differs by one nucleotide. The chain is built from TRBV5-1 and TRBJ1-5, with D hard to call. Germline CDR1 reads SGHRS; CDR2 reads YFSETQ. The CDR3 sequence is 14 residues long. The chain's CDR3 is CASSLRVGDHPQHF. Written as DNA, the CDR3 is TGCGCCAGCAGCTTGCGGGTAGGCGATCACCCCCAGCATTTT.

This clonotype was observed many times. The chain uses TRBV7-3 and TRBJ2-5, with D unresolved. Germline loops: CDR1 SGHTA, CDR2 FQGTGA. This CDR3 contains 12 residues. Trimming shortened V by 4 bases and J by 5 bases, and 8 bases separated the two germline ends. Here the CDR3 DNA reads TGTGCCAGCAGCTCGGGTTCGGAGACCCAGTACTTC. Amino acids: CASSSGSETQYF.

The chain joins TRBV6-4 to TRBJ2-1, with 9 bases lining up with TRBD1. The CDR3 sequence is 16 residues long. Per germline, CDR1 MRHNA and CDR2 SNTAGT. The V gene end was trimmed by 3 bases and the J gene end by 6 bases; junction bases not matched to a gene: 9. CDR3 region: CASSEPGQGSFNEQFF. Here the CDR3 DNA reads TGTGCCAGCAGTGAACCGGGACAGGGATCTTTCAATGAGCAGTTCTTC.

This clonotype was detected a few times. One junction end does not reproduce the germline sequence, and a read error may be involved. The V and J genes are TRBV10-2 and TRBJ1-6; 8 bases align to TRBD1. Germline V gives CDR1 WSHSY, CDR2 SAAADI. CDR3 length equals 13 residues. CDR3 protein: CAGSGTGGSPLHF. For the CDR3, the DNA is TGCGCCGGCAGTGGGACAGGAGGGTCACCCCTCCACTTT.

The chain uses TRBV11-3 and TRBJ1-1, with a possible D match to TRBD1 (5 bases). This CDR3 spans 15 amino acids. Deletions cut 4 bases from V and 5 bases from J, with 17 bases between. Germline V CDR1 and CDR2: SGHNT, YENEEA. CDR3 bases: TGTGCCAGCAGCTCCCTGGTAGGGACGGTGACTGAAGCTTTCTTT. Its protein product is CASSSLVGTVTEAFF.

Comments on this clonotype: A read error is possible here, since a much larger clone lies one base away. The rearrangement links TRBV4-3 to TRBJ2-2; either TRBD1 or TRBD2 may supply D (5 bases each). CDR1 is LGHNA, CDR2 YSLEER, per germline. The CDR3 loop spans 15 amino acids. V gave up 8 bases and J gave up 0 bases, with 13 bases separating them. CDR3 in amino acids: CASGRGRANTGELFF. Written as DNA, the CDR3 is TGCGCCAGCGGCCGGGGCAGGGCGAACACCGGGGAGCTGTTTTTT.

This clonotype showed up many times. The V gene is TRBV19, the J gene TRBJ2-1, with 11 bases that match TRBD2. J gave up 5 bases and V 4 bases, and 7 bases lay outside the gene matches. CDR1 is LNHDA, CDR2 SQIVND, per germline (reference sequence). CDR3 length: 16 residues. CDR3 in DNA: TGTGCCAGTAGTAGGGGACTAGCGGACTACCACAATGAGCAGTTCTTC. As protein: CASSRGLADYHNEQFF.